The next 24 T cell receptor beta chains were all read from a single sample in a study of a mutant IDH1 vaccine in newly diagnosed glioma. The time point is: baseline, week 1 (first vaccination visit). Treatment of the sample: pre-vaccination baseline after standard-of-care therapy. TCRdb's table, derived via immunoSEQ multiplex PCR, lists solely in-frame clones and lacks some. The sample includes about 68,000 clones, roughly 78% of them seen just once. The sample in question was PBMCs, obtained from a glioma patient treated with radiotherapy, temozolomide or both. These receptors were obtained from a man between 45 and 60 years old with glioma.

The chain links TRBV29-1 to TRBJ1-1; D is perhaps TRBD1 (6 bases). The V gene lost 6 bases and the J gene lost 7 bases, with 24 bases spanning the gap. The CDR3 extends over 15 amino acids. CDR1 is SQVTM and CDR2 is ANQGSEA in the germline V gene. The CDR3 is CSVSSSRGRTGEAFF. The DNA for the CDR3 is TGCAGCGTCAGCTCTTCGAGGGGGAGAACAGGTGAAGCTTTCTTT. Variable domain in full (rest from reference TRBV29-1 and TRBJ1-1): SAVISQKPSRDICQRGTSLTIQCQVDSQVTMMFWYRQQPGQSLTLIATANQGSEATYESGFVIDKFPISRPNLTFSTLTVSNMSPEDSSIYLCSVSSSRGRTGEAFFGQGTRLTVV.

CDR3 sequence: CASSLQGRPEETQYF. The CDR3 bases are TGTGCCAGCAGCTTGCAGGGGCGCCCGGAAGAGACCCAGTACTTC. The gene calls are TRBV5-5 and TRBJ2-5, with D possibly matching TRBD1 (6 bases). V lost 1 base, J lost 3 bases, and 13 bases lay in between. Looked up from germline, CDR1 is SGHKS and CDR2 is YYEKEE (reference sequence). The CDR3 sequence is 15 residues long.

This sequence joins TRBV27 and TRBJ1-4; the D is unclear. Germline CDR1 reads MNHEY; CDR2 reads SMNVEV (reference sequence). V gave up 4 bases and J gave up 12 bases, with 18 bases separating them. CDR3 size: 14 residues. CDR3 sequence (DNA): TGTGCCAGCAGTTCCCGACCAGTCTCGCCGGAACTGTTTTTT. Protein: CASSSRPVSPELFF.

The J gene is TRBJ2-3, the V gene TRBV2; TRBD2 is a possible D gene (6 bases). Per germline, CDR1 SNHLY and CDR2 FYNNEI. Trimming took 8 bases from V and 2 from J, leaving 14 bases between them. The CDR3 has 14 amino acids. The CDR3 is CASLTSLITDTQYF. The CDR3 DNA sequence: TGTGCCAGCCTTACTAGCCTAATCACAGATACGCAGTATTTT.

The CDR3 DNA is TGTGCCATCAGTGAGTCGGGGACCGGACGGGGACCCCTCCACTTT. Translated, it gives CAISESGTGRGPLHF. The V and J genes are TRBV10-3 and TRBJ1-6; maybe TRBD1 (5 bases). Trimming removed 0 bases at V and 12 bases at J, with 15 bases between. The CDR3 length is 15 residues. In germline, CDR1 is ENHRY, CDR2 SYGVKD.

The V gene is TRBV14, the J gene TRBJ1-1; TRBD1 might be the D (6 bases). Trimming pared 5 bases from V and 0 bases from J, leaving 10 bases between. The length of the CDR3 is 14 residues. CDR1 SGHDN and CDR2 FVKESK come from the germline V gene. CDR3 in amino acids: CASSSQGLNTEAFF. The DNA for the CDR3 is TGTGCCAGCAGCTCACAGGGACTGAACACTGAAGCTTTCTTT. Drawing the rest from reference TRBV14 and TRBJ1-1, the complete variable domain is EAGVTQFPSHSVIEKGQTVTLRCDPISGHDNLYWYRRVMGKEIKFLLHFVKESKQDESGMPNNRFLAERTGGTYSTLKVQPAELEDSGVYFCASSSQGLNTEAFFGQGTRLTVV.

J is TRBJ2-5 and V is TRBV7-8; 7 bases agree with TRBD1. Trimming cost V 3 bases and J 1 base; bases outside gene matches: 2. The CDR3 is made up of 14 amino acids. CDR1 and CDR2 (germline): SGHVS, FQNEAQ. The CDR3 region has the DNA TGTGCCAGCAGCTTGCGACAGGGCCAAGAGACCCAGTACTTC. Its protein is CASSLRQGQETQYF. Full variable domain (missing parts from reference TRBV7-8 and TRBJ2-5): GAGVSQSPRYKVAKRGQDVALRCDPISGHVSLFWYQQALGQGPEFLTYFQNEAQLDKSGLPSDRFFAERPEGSVSTLKIQRTQQEDSAVYLCASSLRQGQETQYFGPGTRLLVL.

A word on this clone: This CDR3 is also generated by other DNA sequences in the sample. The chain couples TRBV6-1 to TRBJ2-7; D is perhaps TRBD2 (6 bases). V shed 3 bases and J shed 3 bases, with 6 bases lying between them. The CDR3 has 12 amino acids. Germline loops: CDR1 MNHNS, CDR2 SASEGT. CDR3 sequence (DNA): TGTGCCAGCAGTGAGCGGGGCTACGAGCAGTACTTC. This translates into CASSERGYEQYF.

Here the CDR3 DNA reads TGTGCCAGTAGTACTCCGACAGTGAACACTGAAGCTTTCTTT. This translates into CASSTPTVNTEAFF. The chain links TRBV19 to TRBJ1-1, with a possible D match to TRBD1 (5 bases). Germline values: CDR1 LNHDA, CDR2 SQIVND (reference sequence). V lost 4 bases and J 0 bases, leaving 9 bases between the germline ends. There are 14 residues in the CDR3.

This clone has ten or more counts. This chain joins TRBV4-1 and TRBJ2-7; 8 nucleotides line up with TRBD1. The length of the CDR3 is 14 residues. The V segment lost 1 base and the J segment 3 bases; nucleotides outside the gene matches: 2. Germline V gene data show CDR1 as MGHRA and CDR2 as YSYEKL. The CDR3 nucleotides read TGCGCCAGCAGCCAAGGTGACAGGGGCTACGAGCAGTACTTC. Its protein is CASSQGDRGYEQYF.

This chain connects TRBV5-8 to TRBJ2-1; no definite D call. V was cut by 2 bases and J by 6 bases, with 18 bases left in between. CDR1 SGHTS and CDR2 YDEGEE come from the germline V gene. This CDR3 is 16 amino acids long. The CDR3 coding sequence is TGTGCCAGCAGCTTAGGGCGGCCCATCCGGCGCAATGAGCAGTTCTTC. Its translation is CASSLGRPIRRNEQFF.

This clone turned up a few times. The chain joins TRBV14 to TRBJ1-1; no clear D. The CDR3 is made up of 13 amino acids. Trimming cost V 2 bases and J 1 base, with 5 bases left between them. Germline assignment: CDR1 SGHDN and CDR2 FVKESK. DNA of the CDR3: TGTGCCAGCAGCCAAAAGAGGAACACTGAAGCTTTCTTT. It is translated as CASSQKRNTEAFF.

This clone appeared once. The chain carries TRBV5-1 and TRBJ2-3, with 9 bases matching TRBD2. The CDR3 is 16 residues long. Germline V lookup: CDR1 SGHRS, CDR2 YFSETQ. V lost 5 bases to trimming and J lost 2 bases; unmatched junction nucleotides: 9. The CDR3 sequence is CASRGGLAPITDTQYF. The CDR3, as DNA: TGCGCCAGCAGGGGGGGACTAGCTCCAATCACAGATACGCAGTATTTT. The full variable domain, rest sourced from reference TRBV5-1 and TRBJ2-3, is KAGVTQTPRYLIKTRGQQVTLSCSPISGHRSVSWYQQTPGQGLQFLFEYFSETQRNKGNFPGRFSGRQFSNSRSEMNVSTLELGDSALYLCASRGGLAPITDTQYFGPGTRLTVL.

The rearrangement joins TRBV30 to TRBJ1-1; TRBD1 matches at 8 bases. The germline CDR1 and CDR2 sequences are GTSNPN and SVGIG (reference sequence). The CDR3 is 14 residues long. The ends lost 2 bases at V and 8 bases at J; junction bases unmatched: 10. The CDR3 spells CAWSTLTGVGEAFF. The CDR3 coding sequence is TGTGCCTGGAGTACCCTGACAGGGGTCGGAGAAGCTTTCTTT.

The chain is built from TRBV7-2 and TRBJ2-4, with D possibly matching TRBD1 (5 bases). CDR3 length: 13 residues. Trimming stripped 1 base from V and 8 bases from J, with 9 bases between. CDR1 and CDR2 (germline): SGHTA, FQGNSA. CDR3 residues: CASSLGEGDIQYF. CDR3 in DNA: TGTGCCAGCAGCTTAGGAGAAGGGGACATTCAGTACTTC.

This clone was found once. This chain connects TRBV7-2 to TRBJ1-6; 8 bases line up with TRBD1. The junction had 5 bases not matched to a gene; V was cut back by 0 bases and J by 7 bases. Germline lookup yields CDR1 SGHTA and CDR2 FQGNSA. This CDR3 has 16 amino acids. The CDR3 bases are TGTGCCAGCAGCTTAGCCCGACAGGGGAGGAATTCACCCCTCCACTTT. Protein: CASSLARQGRNSPLHF. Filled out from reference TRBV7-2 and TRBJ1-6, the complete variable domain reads GAGVSQSPSNKVTEKGKDVELRCDPISGHTALYWYRQSLGQGLEFLIYFQGNSAPDKSGLPSDRFSAERTGGSVSTLTIQRTQQEDSAVYLCASSLARQGRNSPLHFGNGTRLTVT.

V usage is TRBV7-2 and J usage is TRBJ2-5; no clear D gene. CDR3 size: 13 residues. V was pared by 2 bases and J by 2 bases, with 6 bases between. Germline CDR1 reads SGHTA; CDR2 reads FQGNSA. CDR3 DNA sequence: TGTGCCAGCAGCTTAAGCCGTCAAGAGACCCAGTACTTC. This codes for CASSLSRQETQYF. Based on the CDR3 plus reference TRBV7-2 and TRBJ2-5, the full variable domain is GAGVSQSPSNKVTEKGKDVELRCDPISGHTALYWYRQSLGQGLEFLIYFQGNSAPDKSGLPSDRFSAERTGGSVSTLTIQRTQQEDSAVYLCASSLSRQETQYFGPGTRLLVL.

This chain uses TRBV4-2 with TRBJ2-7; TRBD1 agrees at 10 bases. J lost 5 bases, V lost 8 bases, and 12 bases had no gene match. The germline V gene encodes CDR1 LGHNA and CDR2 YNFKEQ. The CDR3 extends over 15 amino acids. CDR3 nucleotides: TGTGCCAGCGGGACAGGGGCTTCCTCTGGGGACGAGCAGTACTTC. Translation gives CASGTGASSGDEQYF.

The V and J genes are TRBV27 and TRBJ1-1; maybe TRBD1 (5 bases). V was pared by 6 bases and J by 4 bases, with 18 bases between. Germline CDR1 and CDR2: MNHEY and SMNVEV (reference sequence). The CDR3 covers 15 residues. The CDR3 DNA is TGTGCCAGCAGCCGGTGGGTTTATGGGGCCACTGAAGCTTTCTTT. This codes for CASSRWVYGATEAFF.

CDR3 sequence: CASSEGTGATQYF. CDR3 in DNA: TGCGCCAGCAGTGAAGGGACAGGGGCTACGCAGTATTTT. The rearrangement joins TRBV10-2 to TRBJ2-3, with TRBD1 identical over 10 bases. V shed 3 bases and J 8 bases; nucleotides not matched to a gene: 2. Germline CDR1 WSHSY, CDR2 SAAADI. The CDR3 has 13 residues.

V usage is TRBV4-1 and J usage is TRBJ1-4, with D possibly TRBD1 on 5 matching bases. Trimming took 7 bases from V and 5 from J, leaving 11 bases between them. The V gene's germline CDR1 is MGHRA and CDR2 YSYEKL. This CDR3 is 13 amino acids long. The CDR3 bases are TGCGCCAGCACCGGACAAACGAATGAAAAACTGTTTTTT. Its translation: CASTGQTNEKLFF.

The CDR3 region is CAWSEYPPGQGPYEQYF. CDR3 nucleotide sequence: TGTGCCTGGAGTGAGTACCCACCGGGACAGGGACCCTACGAGCAGTACTTC. The chain uses TRBV30 and TRBJ2-7; 9 nucleotides match TRBD1. V shed 1 base and J 2 bases; nucleotides not matched to a gene: 12. The length of the CDR3 is 17 residues. Germline loops: CDR1 GTSNPN, CDR2 SVGIG (reference sequence).

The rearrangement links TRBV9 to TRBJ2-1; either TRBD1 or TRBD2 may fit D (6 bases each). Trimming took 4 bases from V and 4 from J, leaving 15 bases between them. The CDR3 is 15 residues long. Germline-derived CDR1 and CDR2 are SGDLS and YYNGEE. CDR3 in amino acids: CASSPRGAGYNEQFF. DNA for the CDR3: TGTGCCAGCAGCCCGAGGGGGGCTGGGTACAATGAGCAGTTCTTC.

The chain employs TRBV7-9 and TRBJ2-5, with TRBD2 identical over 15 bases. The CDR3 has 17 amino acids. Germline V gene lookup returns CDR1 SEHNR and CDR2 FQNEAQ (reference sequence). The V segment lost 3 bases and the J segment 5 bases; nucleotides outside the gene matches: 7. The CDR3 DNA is TGTGCCAGCAGCTTGGGACTAGCGGGGGGAGGAAAGGAGACCCAGTACTTC. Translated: CASSLGLAGGGKETQYF.